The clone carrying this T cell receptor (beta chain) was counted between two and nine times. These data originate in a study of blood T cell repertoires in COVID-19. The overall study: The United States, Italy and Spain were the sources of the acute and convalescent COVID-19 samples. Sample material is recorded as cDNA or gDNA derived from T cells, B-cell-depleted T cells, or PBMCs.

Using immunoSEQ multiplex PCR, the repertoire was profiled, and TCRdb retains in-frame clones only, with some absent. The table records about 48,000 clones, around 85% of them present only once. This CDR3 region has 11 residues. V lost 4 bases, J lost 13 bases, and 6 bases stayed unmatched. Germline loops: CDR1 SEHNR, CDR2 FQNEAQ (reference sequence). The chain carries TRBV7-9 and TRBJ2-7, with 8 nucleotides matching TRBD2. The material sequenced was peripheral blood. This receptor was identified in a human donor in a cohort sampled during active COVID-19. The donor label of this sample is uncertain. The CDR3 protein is CASSSAGTSYF. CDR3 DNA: TGTGCCAGCAGCTCCGCCGGGACTAGTTACTTC.